The rows below give T cell receptor beta chains drawn from one sample of a study of molecular identifiers for immune sequencing clone quantification. A single record per CDR3 protein comes from TCRdb applying MiXCR to the PCR reads. This table holds about 36,000 distinct CDR3 sequences, about 18% found once. The sequenced sample consisted of naive CD8+ T cells from blood, with Jurkat cell RNA spiked in. The receptor set was obtained from a human donor in good health. Some libraries in this study had Jurkat cell RNA spiked in. CDR3s include the opening cysteine and the closing phenylalanine or tryptophan. D genes are given only for firm matches. The size field is filled for only some rows; it gives once, few, many or a size class.

J | D | size | V | CDR3 | DNA
TRBJ2-3 | NA | NA | TRBV7-2 | CASSFRVATDTQYF | TGTGCCAGCAGCTTTCGGGTGGCCACAGATACGCAGTATTTT
TRBJ2-5 | NA | NA | TRBV7-2 | CASSAGITGRGETQYF | TGTGCCAGCAGCGCCGGGATTACAGGGAGAGGGGAGACCCAGTACTTC
TRBJ2-1 | NA | many | TRBV3-1 | CASSQSAGANYNEQFF | TGTGCCAGCAGCCAATCGGCAGGGGCGAACTACAATGAGCAGTTCTTC
TRBJ2-7 | NA | many | TRBV6-5 | CASSYRRNSGEQYF | TGTGCCAGCAGTTACCGAAGAAACTCGGGCGAGCAGTACTTC
TRBJ2-1 | NA | many | TRBV4-1 | CASSQEPGTPYYNEQFF | TGCGCCAGCAGCCAAGAACCCGGGACCCCCTACTACAATGAGCAGTTCTTC
TRBJ2-7 | TRBD2 | many | TRBV18 | CASSHGGREGLYEQYF | TGTGCCAGCTCACACGGCGGACGGGAGGGCCTTTACGAGCAGTACTTC
TRBJ2-5 | TRBD1 | many | TRBV4-1 | CASSLSSGQMVF | TGCGCCAGCAGCCTATCTTCGGGACAGATGGTCTTC
TRBJ1-1 | NA | many | TRBV16 | CASSQGGTIEAFF | TGTGCCAGCAGCCAAGGGGGGACAATTGAAGCTTTCTTT
TRBJ2-1 | TRBD2 | many | TRBV19 | CASSLGLGTSNEQFF | TGTGCCAGTAGTCTCGGACTAGGAACCTCGAATGAGCAGTTCTTC
TRBJ1-2 | NA | many | TRBV27 | CASSFSGREGYTF | TGTGCCAGCAGTTTTTCTGGGCGAGAGGGCTACACCTTC
TRBJ1-4 | NA | many | TRBV27 | CASSLGINEKLFF | TGTGCCAGCAGCTTGGGAATTAATGAAAAACTGTTTTTT
TRBJ2-3 | TRBD1 | many | TRBV6-5 | CASSFTGGPDTQYF | TGTGCCAGCAGTTTTACAGGGGGCCCAGATACGCAGTATTTT
TRBJ2-5 | TRBD1 | few | TRBV11-3 | CASSQRQGQETQYF | TGTGCCAGCAGCCAAAGACAGGGGCAAGAGACCCAGTACTTC
TRBJ2-7 | TRBD1 | many | TRBV4-1 | CASSQLSQGVYEQYF | TGCGCCAGCAGCCAACTTTCACAGGGGGTTTACGAGCAGTACTTC
TRBJ2-3 | NA | many | TRBV7-9 | CASRKESAGFTDTQYF | TGTGCCAGCAGGAAGGAGTCGGCGGGTTTCACAGATACGCAGTATTTT
TRBJ2-5 | TRBD1 | many | TRBV7-8 | CASSFSGTARETQYF | TGTGCCAGCAGCTTCTCCGGGACAGCTAGGGAGACCCAGTACTTC
TRBJ1-6 | NA | NA | TRBV28 | CASSPSTLRQVENSPLHF | TGTGCCAGCAGTCCATCAACCCTTCGACAGGTTGAGAATTCACCCCTCCACTTT
TRBJ1-4 | TRBD1 | many | TRBV15 | CATIGTGDEKLFF | TGTGCCACCATCGGGACAGGAGATGAAAAACTGTTTTTT
TRBJ1-1 | NA | many | TRBV4-2 | CASSQDPGKDPEAFF | TGTGCCAGCAGCCAAGATCCGGGGAAGGACCCTGAAGCTTTCTTT
TRBJ2-2 | NA | many | TRBV7-9 | CASSLPPGELFF | TGTGCCAGCAGCTTACCCCCCGGGGAGCTGTTTTTT
TRBJ2-7 | TRBD2 | many | TRBV20-1 | CSATSASSYEQYF | TGCAGTGCCACTAGCGCGAGCTCCTACGAGCAGTACTTC
TRBJ1-5 | NA | NA | TRBV18 | CASSPTAGMGYGGSQPQHF | TGTGCCAGCTCACCAACGGCGGGGATGGGCTACGGTGGTAGTCAGCCCCAGCATTTT
TRBJ2-3 | NA | few | TRBV3-1 | CASLRGPRADTQYF | TGTGCCAGCCTCCGGGGACCCCGGGCAGATACGCAGTATTTT
TRBJ2-7 | TRBD1 | NA | TRBV18 | CTSSPTGAEQYF | TGTACCAGCTCACCAACAGGGGCCGAGCAGTACTTC
TRBJ2-2 | TRBD2 | NA | TRBV2 | CASSDYGRAPGELFF | TGTGCCAGCAGTGATTACGGGAGGGCCCCCGGGGAGCTGTTTTTT
TRBJ2-7 | NA | NA | TRBV10-3 | CAISAGGRGYEQYF | TGTGCCATCAGTGCCGGGGGCAGGGGGTACGAGCAGTACTTC
TRBJ2-5 | TRBD2 | many | TRBV4-2 | CASGEGGPQYF | TGTGCCAGCGGCGAGGGAGGGCCCCAGTACTTC
TRBJ2-7 | NA | many | TRBV20-1 | CSARGGIAEQYF | TGCAGTGCTAGAGGGGGTATAGCCGAGCAGTACTTC
TRBJ2-7 | TRBD2 | many | TRBV7-9 | CASSSTLAGRRGFYEQYF | TGTGCCAGCAGTTCTACTTTAGCGGGGCGGCGCGGGTTCTACGAACAGTACTTC
TRBJ2-5 | TRBD2 | NA | TRBV4-1 | CASSQVGLAETQYF | TGCGCCAGCAGCCAAGTTGGACTAGCGGAGACCCAGTACTTC
TRBJ2-1 | TRBD2 | many | TRBV7-8 | CASSRSPGLAGYNEQFF | TGTGCCAGCAGCAGAAGCCCGGGACTAGCGGGTTACAATGAGCAGTTCTTC
TRBJ1-1 | NA | many | TRBV25-1 | CASKARGDNTEAFF | TGTGCCAGCAAGGCCAGGGGCGACAACACTGAAGCTTTCTTT
TRBJ2-1 | TRBD2 | many | TRBV15 | CATSRALAGRGYEQFF | TGTGCCACCAGCAGAGCCCTAGCGGGAAGGGGCTATGAGCAGTTCTTC
TRBJ2-1 | TRBD2 | many | TRBV7-9 | CASSPPLAVFDEQFF | TGTGCCAGCAGCCCCCCACTAGCGGTTTTTGATGAGCAGTTCTTC
TRBJ1-1 | TRBD1 | few | TRBV6-2/TRBV6-3 | CASSSLDRGANTEAFF | TGTGCCAGCAGTTCTCTAGACAGGGGGGCGAACACTGAAGCTTTCTTT
TRBJ2-7 | TRBD2 | NA | TRBV28 | CASSLLTSGRVGGLTNEQYF | TGTGCCAGCAGTTTACTGACTAGCGGGAGGGTCGGGGGGCTTACGAACGAGCAGTACTTC
TRBJ2-7 | TRBD1 | many | TRBV10-3 | CAIRPDRISYEQYF | TGTGCCATCAGGCCGGACAGGATCTCCTACGAGCAGTACTTC
TRBJ2-7 | NA | NA | TRBV28 | CASANVGFDEQYF | TGTGCCAGCGCCAACGTGGGATTTGACGAGCAGTACTTC
TRBJ1-1 | NA | many | TRBV7-9 | CASSPRWGRLNTEAFF | TGTGCCAGCAGCCCCAGGTGGGGCAGGTTGAACACTGAAGCTTTCTTT
TRBJ2-1 | TRBD2 | many | TRBV7-9 | CATFNGLAISDEQFF | TGTGCCACATTTAACGGACTAGCGATATCCGATGAGCAGTTCTTC
TRBJ2-7 | NA | many | TRBV29-1 | CSVEGRGGYEQYF | TGCAGCGTTGAGGGCAGGGGCGGCTACGAGCAGTACTTC
TRBJ1-6 | NA | many | TRBV5-6 | CASSPGNSPLHF | TGTGCCAGCAGCCCCGGTAATTCACCCCTCCACTTT
TRBJ2-2 | NA | NA | TRBV19 | CASSVAGTSNTGELFF | TGTGCCAGTAGCGTCGCCGGGACATCGAACACCGGGGAGCTGTTTTTT
TRBJ2-1 | TRBD2 | many | TRBV25-1 | CASSGGGPYYNEQFF | TGTGCCAGCAGTGGGGGGGGACCCTACTACAATGAGCAGTTCTTC
TRBJ1-5 | NA | few | TRBV27 | CASSLSDRGTGPQHF | TGTGCCAGCAGTTTATCGGATCGGGGGACTGGGCCCCAGCATTTT
TRBJ2-2 | NA | few | TRBV21-1 | CAGPRADTGELFF | TGTGCCGGCCCCAGGGCAGACACCGGGGAGCTGTTTTTT
TRBJ1-2 | NA | many | TRBV19 | CATREDGYTF | TGTGCCACAAGGGAGGATGGCTACACCTTC
TRBJ2-2 | NA | many | TRBV3-1 | CASSQVFGATGELFF | TGTGCCAGCAGCCAAGTGTTCGGGGCCACCGGGGAGCTGTTTTTT